The 14 T cell receptor beta chains presented below share a single source sample, sequenced in a study of radiotherapy plus CTLA-4 blockade in lung cancer. TCRdb's table, derived via immunoSEQ multiplex PCR, lists solely in-frame clones and lacks some. The sample shows 71,000 or so clones, approximately 86% of them seen only once. This sample comprised peripheral blood, obtained from a patient treated with radiotherapy plus ipilimumab. The receptor source for this set is a human donor with non-small cell lung cancer who had stable disease on radiotherapy plus ipilimumab.

The rearrangement joins TRBV5-1 to TRBJ1-1; 9 positions match TRBD1. The germline gives CDR1 SGHRS, CDR2 YFSETQ. The CDR3 has 13 residues. The junction had 4 bases not matched to a gene; V was cut back by 2 bases and J by 8 bases. The CDR3: CASSFTGGAEAFF. The DNA of the CDR3 is TGCGCCAGCAGCTTCACAGGGGGCGCGGAAGCTTTCTTT.

This chain uses TRBV9 with TRBJ1-4; a possible D gene is TRBD1 (5 bases). The CDR3 contains 15 residues. The germline CDR1 and CDR2 sequences are SGDLS and YYNGEE. V was pared by 4 bases and J by 0 bases, with 10 bases between. CDR3 loop: CASSYRGATNEKLFF. CDR3 nucleotides: TGTGCCAGCAGCTATCGGGGCGCAACTAATGAAAAACTGTTTTTT.

The V and J genes are TRBV28 and TRBJ1-1; TRBD1 aligns across 9 bases. Germline CDR1 reads MDHEN; CDR2 reads SYDVKM. CDR3 length: 14 amino acids. With 9 bases clipped from V and 4 bases from J, the junction kept 9 bases outside the gene matches. The CDR3 loop is CASVRDRVITEAFF. The CDR3 DNA follows: TGTGCCAGTGTCCGGGACAGGGTAATCACTGAAGCTTTCTTT.

This clone was seen a few times. The chain combines TRBV2 with TRBJ2-7; TRBD2 matches at 8 bases. The V segment lost 3 bases and the J segment 0 bases; nucleotides outside the gene matches: 4. The CDR3 runs to 15 residues. CDR1 SNHLY and CDR2 FYNNEI come from the germline V gene. The CDR3: CASSDIGTSSYEQYF. CDR3 in DNA: TGTGCCAGCAGTGATATTGGGACTAGCTCCTACGAGCAGTACTTC.

This chain joins TRBV30 and TRBJ1-2; 7 bases agree with TRBD1. Germline CDR1 is GTSNPN and CDR2 is SVGIG (reference sequence). With V trimmed by 1 base and J by 6 bases, 11 bases remained unmatched. The CDR3 runs 15 residues. The CDR3 bases are TGTGCCTGGAGTGGAGTGACCGGGACAGCCCATGGCTACACCTTC. This translates into CAWSGVTGTAHGYTF.

There are a few counts of this clone. J is TRBJ1-5 and V is TRBV5-4; D call uncertain. The germline V gene has CDR1 SGHNT and CDR2 YYREEE (reference sequence). V shed 0 bases and J shed 5 bases, with 6 bases lying between them. The CDR3 loop spans 13 amino acids. The CDR3 DNA is TGTGCCAGCAGCTTGGGGCGAGATCAGCCCCAGCATTTT. Its translation is CASSLGRDQPQHF.

The CDR3 loop is CASSYSSAGTGELFF. The CDR3 DNA is TGTGCCAGCAGTTACTCGAGCGCGGGTACCGGGGAGCTGTTTTTT. V usage is TRBV6-6 and J usage is TRBJ2-2; the D gene is possibly TRBD2 (5 bases). Trimming left V 0 bases short and J 5 bases short, with 10 bases between. Germline CDR1 MNHNY, CDR2 SVGAGI (reference sequence). CDR3 length: 15 residues.

Only one count was recorded for this clone. This chain connects TRBV9 to TRBJ2-5; D is possibly TRBD1 or TRBD2 (5 bases each). The CDR3 runs 15 residues. Germline V lookup: CDR1 SGDLS, CDR2 YYNGEE. The V and J ends lost 0 bases and 5 bases respectively, with 14 bases between them. This CDR3 is CASSVVPGWGETQYF. CDR3 nucleotide sequence: TGTGCCAGCAGCGTAGTCCCGGGCTGGGGGGAGACCCAGTACTTC.

The rearrangement uses TRBV9 and TRBJ2-2; the match to TRBD2 covers 8 bases. The CDR3 runs to 18 residues. The V and J ends lost 0 bases and 6 bases, in that order; junction bases with no gene match: 13. In germline, CDR1 is SGDLS, CDR2 YYNGEE. CDR3 nucleotide sequence: TGTGCCAGCAGCGTAGCGGGAATAGCGGGATCGGGGGCCGGGGAGCTGTTTTTT. Protein: CASSVAGIAGSGAGELFF.

V usage is TRBV9 and J usage is TRBJ2-5; 12 bases fit TRBD2. Germline trimming cut 1 base from V and 4 bases from J; bases unmatched to any gene: 2. CDR1 and CDR2 from the germline V gene are SGDLS and YYNGEE. The CDR3 is made up of 15 amino acids. CDR3 sequence reads: CASSVSSGRGETQYF. The DNA for the CDR3 is TGTGCCAGCAGCGTATCTAGCGGGAGGGGAGAGACCCAGTACTTC.

The chain joins TRBV27 to TRBJ1-2; 8 nucleotides match TRBD1. This CDR3 is 13 amino acids long. V shed 6 bases, J shed 6 bases, and the junction held 6 bases outside the gene matches. Germline CDR1 reads MNHEY; CDR2 reads SMNVEV (reference sequence). CDR3: CASRLQGVNGYTF. DNA for the CDR3: TGTGCCAGCAGGTTACAGGGGGTGAATGGCTACACCTTC.

V gene TRBV6-5 combines with J gene TRBJ1-2; D is perhaps TRBD1 (6 bases). The CDR3 totals 14 residues. Germline CDR1 reads MNHEY; CDR2 reads SVGAGI. V was shortened by 0 bases and J by 5 bases, with 10 bases between the two germline ends. CDR3: CASSYSGQGYGYTF. The CDR3 DNA reads as TGTGCCAGCAGTTACTCAGGGCAGGGGTATGGCTACACCTTC.

This rearrangement joins TRBV5-1 to TRBJ2-7; D not certain. Trimming shortened V by 3 bases and J by 4 bases, and 8 bases separated the two germline ends. CDR1 and CDR2 (germline): SGHRS, YFSETQ. This CDR3 is 12 amino acids long. CDR3: CASSSGAYEQYF. The CDR3 region has the DNA TGCGCCAGCAGCTCCGGAGCGTACGAGCAGTACTTC.

The chain has TRBV30 and TRBJ1-6, with TRBD1 identical over 8 bases. CDR1 and CDR2 (germline): GTSNPN, SVGIG (reference sequence). CDR3 length: 15 residues. Unmatched junction bases numbered 7, after V lost 2 bases and J lost 7 bases. The CDR3: CAWSTLQGGNSPLHF. The DNA for the CDR3 is TGTGCCTGGAGTACCCTACAGGGGGGAAATTCACCCCTCCACTTT.